The rows below give T cell receptor beta chains drawn from one sample of a study of T-cell memory formation after mild COVID-19. TCRdb called the 5' RACE reads again in MiXCR, with one record for every CDR3 protein. The data show roughly 89,000 distinct CDR3 sequences, approximately 13% seen once. What was sequenced was PBMCs or a T cell subset sorted from them (not recorded which). All receptors derive from an adult woman who had mild COVID-19 (a few samples of this study predate the infection). Cell type and time point are not known. The CDR3 runs from the conserved cysteine through the conserved F or W. A D gene is named only where the DNA matches it firmly. The listing skips clone size in some rows; elsewhere it reads once, few, many or a size class.

D gene,clone size,J gene,V gene,CDR3 protein,CDR3 DNA
TRBD1,few,TRBJ2-5,TRBV6-5,CASSYSGLGQGAGYETQYF,TGTGCCAGCAGTTACTCGGGCCTGGGACAGGGGGCGGGTTACGAGACCCAGTACTTC
NA,NA,TRBJ2-1,TRBV7-9,CASQGRGGSYNEQFF,TGTGCCTCCCAGGGGAGGGGCGGCTCCTACAATGAGCAGTTCTTC
NA,few,TRBJ1-1,TRBV4-1,CASSHLSIGGLNTEAFF,TGCGCCAGCAGCCACCTAAGTATTGGGGGTCTGAACACTGAAGCTTTCTTT
NA,few,TRBJ2-2,TRBV3-1,CASSEGDSPGELFF,TGTGCCAGCAGCGAAGGGGATTCACCCGGGGAGCTGTTTTTT
NA,medium-sized,TRBJ1-1,TRBV7-9,CASSLGFREAFF,TGTGCCAGCAGCTTAGGTTTCAGGGAAGCTTTCTTT
TRBD1,few,TRBJ1-1,TRBV5-8,CASSLTRGAEAFF,TGTGCCAGCAGCTTGACCAGGGGGGCTGAAGCTTTCTTT
NA,few,TRBJ2-2,TRBV20-1,CSVFRRETGELFF,TGCAGTGTCTTCCGCAGGGAGACCGGGGAGCTGTTTTTT
NA,NA,TRBJ2-7,TRBV25-1,CASSSIGGPLGEQYF,TGTGCCAGCAGTTCAATCGGGGGGCCCCTAGGGGAGCAGTACTTC
NA,many,TRBJ2-3,TRBV9,CASSPGVSLLTDTQYF,TGTGCCAGCAGCCCCGGGGTGAGCCTCCTCACAGATACGCAGTATTTT
NA,few,TRBJ1-3,TRBV12-3/TRBV12-4,CASSPWGSGNTIYF,TGTGCCAGCAGCCCGTGGGGCAGCGGAAACACCATATATTTT